This T cell receptor (beta chain) emerged from a study of blood T cell repertoires in COVID-19. Across the study: There were acute and convalescent COVID-19 samples, and they came from the United States, Italy and Spain.

Clones were read by immunoSEQ multiplex PCR, and TCRdb kept only the in-frame ones, dropping some. The top ten hold approximately 16% of the sample, which has fewer than 200,000 clones, more than 65% seen once. V shed 1 base and J shed 8 bases, with 13 bases lying between them. This CDR3 is built from 15 residues. Germline V gene sequence: CDR1 SGDLS, CDR2 YYNGEE. Participants were aged about 18 to 100 years from about two dozen US areas. Allocation to cohorts depended on clinical history reported by the participants. V is TRBV9 and J is TRBJ1-6; a weak D match, TRBD1 (6 bases). The sequenced sample consisted of PBMCs or T cells enriched from blood (not recorded which). The clonotype was recovered from a man aged 45 to 65 who had recovered from COVID-19. The CDR3 DNA reads as TGTGCCAGCAGCGTAATGACAGGAGAAGATTCACCCCTCCACTTT. Its translation: CASSVMTGEDSPLHF.